The sequence of this TCR beta chain was determined in a study of spatial heterogeneity in lung cancer. Across the study: Raw sequencing reads included, on average, more than 8.5 appearances of each unique TCR and UMI combination.

Notes on the study in general: Alpha chain coverage of tumor T cells was estimated at about 7%, and beta chain coverage at roughly 14%. Tumoral mutation counts were tracked by counts of expanded intratumoral alpha and beta TCRs.

Via MiXCR, TCRdb re-called the 5' RACE reads, giving one row per CDR3 protein. The sample yields thousands of distinct CDR3 sequences, roughly 6% seen once. This clonotype was found many times. No antigen is known for it. Per germline, CDR1 DFQATT and CDR2 SNEGSKA (reference sequence). The CDR3 totals 12 residues. The V end was cut by 1 base, the J end by 8 bases, with 11 bases between. The time point is: sample taken at primary tumor resection. Samples were donated by 72 untreated early-stage non-small cell lung cancer patients. Whole RNA came from tumor, nontumor lung or frozen PBMC and was sequenced without being sorted.

The sequence was obtained from a female donor with early-stage non-small cell lung cancer. The rearrangement joins TRBV20-1 to TRBJ1-2; unclear D gene. Here the sequenced sample was lung tumor tissue, taken at surgery. For the CDR3, the DNA is TGCAGTGCTAGAGTCGCGGACGAAGGCTACACCTTC. It encodes CSARVADEGYTF.